This T cell receptor (beta chain) is from a study of T-cell memory formation after mild COVID-19. General observations from the study: Day 15 to 85 contracting clones showed balanced CD4/CD8; day 15 to 37 expanders favored CD4+. The authors left the SARS-CoV-2 specificity of second-wave clones peaking on day 37 unconfirmed.

TCRdb fed the 5' RACE reads into MiXCR, producing one record per CDR3 protein. The sample gives tens of thousands of distinct CDR3 sequences, about 13% of which show up once; roughly 40% is in the top ten. Concerning this clonotype: What it recognizes is unknown.

The sequenced material came from PBMCs or a T cell subset sorted from them (not recorded which). The receptor's source is a man aged 18 to 29 who had mild COVID-19 (a few samples of this study predate the infection). Cell type and time point are not known.

DNA for the CDR3: TGTGCCAGCAGCGTACGATCAGGGGGCACGACAGATACGCAGTATTTT. It is translated as CASSVRSGGTTDTQYF. The chain combines TRBV11-3 with TRBJ2-3; 8 bases line up with TRBD1. Germline V CDR1 and CDR2: SGHNT, YENEEA. The length of the CDR3 is 16 residues. With 5 bases clipped from V and 3 bases from J, the junction kept 10 bases outside the gene matches.